This T cell receptor beta chain was documented in a study of Graves' ophthalmopathy and Graves' hyperthyroidism. Study-wide results and limits: The majority of expanded thyroid clonotypes above 0.001 frequency also occurred in blood.

This clonotype was seen a few times. Its antigen is unidentified. CDR3 length: 18 residues. V lost 5 bases and J lost 6; bases outside the gene matches: 15. Germline V gene lookup returns CDR1 SGHAT and CDR2 FQDESV (reference sequence). The authors amplified TCR beta CDR3 regions, and they did so from RNA transcripts for repertoire sequencing. HTBI-primed RT-PCR formed the first round, and a multiplex PCR formed the second. TCRdb reanalysed the multiplex PCR reads using MiXCR and keeps one entry per CDR3 protein. Altogether 600,000 to 950,000 distinct CDR3 sequences are present, roughly 41% being singletons, with the ten largest covering 44%.

This chain joins TRBV11-1 and TRBJ1-6; 8 nucleotides agree with TRBD1. The sequence was obtained from an adult man with Graves' ophthalmopathy. What was sequenced was peripheral blood. The CDR3 spells CASSRGGDRGIVNSPLHF. Here the CDR3 DNA reads TGTGCCAGCAGCAGAGGAGGTGACAGGGGTATAGTTAATTCACCCCTCCACTTT.